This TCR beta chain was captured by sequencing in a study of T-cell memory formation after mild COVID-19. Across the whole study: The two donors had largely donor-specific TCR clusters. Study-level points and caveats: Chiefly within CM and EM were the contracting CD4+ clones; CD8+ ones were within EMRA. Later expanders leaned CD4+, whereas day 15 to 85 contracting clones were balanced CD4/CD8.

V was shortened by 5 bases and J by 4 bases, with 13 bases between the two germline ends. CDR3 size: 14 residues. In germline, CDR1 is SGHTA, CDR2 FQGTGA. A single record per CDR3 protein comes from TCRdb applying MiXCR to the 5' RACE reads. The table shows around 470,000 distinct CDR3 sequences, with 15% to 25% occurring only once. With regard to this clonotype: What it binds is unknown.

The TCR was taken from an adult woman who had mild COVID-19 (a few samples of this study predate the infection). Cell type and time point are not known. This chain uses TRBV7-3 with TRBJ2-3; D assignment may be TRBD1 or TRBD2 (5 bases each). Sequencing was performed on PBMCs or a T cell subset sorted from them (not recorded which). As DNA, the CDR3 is TGTGCCAGCAGCCTAAGGGACGTGGCAGATACGCAGTATTTT. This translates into CASSLRDVADTQYF. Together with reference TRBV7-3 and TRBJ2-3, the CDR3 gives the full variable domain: GAGVSQTPSNKVTEKGKYVELRCDPISGHTALYWYRQSLGQGPEFLIYFQGTGAADDSGLPNDRFFAVRPEGSVSTLKIQRTERGDSAVYLCASSLRDVADTQYFGPGTRLTVL.